These 27 T cell receptor beta chains were sequenced from one sample in a study of early T cells in non-severe SARS-CoV-2 infection. TCRdb redid the calling of the 5' RACE reads with MiXCR, one entry per CDR3 protein. The table includes some 44,000 distinct CDR3 sequences, approximately 5.9% detected once. Sample: whole blood, taken at baseline. The receptors were gathered from an adult who was a healthcare worker with PCR-confirmed SARS-CoV-2 infection or an uninfected control (not recorded which).

This clonotype was seen many times. The gene calls are TRBV2 and TRBJ2-4, with D possibly called TRBD1 or TRBD2 (5 bases each). The V and J ends lost 8 bases and 6 bases respectively, with 17 bases between them. Per germline, CDR1 SNHLY and CDR2 FYNNEI. This CDR3 spans 14 amino acids. The CDR3 DNA reads TGTGCCAGCGGGGACGAGTTAGGGGTAAACATTCAGTACTTC. It codes for CASGDELGVNIQYF.

The V call is TRBV28, the J call TRBJ2-7; possible D gene TRBD1, 5 bases. CDR1 is MDHEN, CDR2 SYDVKM, per germline. V lost 6 bases to trimming and J lost 2 bases, with 20 bases between them. The CDR3 spans 16 residues. CDR3 DNA sequence: TGTGCCAGCAGCCCCCTCCAGGGAAAGGTAACCTACGAGCAGTACTTC. Its translation is CASSPLQGKVTYEQYF.

This clonotype was seen a handful of times. DNA of the CDR3: TGCGCCAGCAGACCTGACCTTTCCTACGAGCAGTACTTC. As protein: CASRPDLSYEQYF. The rearrangement uses TRBV5-1 and TRBJ2-7, with D unresolved. Per germline, CDR1 SGHRS and CDR2 YFSETQ. This CDR3 spans 13 amino acids. Trimming stripped 5 bases from V and 1 base from J, with 10 bases between.

V and J are TRBV30 and TRBJ2-3, with TRBD2 matching over 7 bases. Germline-derived CDR1 and CDR2 are GTSNPN and SVGIG (reference sequence). Trimming removed 1 base from V and 2 bases from J; junction bases left unmatched: 3. The CDR3 is made up of 14 amino acids. Here the CDR3 reads CAWSGLAITDTQYF. The CDR3 DNA reads TGTGCCTGGAGTGGACTAGCAATCACAGATACGCAGTATTTT.

Many counts were recorded for this clonotype. The CDR3 bases are TGTGCCAGCAGTATGCACAGGGGGGCGATCCTCCATGAGCAGTTCTTC. Protein product: CASSMHRGAILHEQFF. The chain links TRBV12-3 or TRBV12-4 to TRBJ2-1; 8 bases fit TRBD1. Unmatched junction bases numbered 14, after V lost 5 bases and J lost 8 bases. CDR3 size: 16 residues.

The rearrangement links TRBV19 to TRBJ1-5; TRBD1 might be the D (6 bases). From germline, CDR1 is LNHDA and CDR2 SQIVND (reference sequence). This CDR3 has 15 amino acids. Trimming took off 2 bases at V and 1 base at J, with 9 bases between the two ends. This CDR3 reads CASSITGMSNQPQHF. CDR3 bases: TGTGCCAGTAGTATAACAGGGATGAGCAATCAGCCCCAGCATTTT.

This clonotype showed up many times. The chain joins TRBV24-1 to TRBJ2-3, with TRBD2 matching over 7 bases. Germline CDR1 is KGHDR and CDR2 is SFDVKD. The length of the CDR3 is 17 residues. V lost 1 base, J lost 2 bases, and 8 bases stayed unmatched. The CDR3 DNA sequence: TGTGCCACCAGTGATTTCACAAGGGAGGGGATCACAGATACGCAGTATTTT. The encoded protein is CATSDFTREGITDTQYF.

The J gene is TRBJ2-2, the V gene TRBV12-3 or TRBV12-4, with a tentative D call TRBD2 (6 bases). With 3 bases removed from V and 1 base from J, the gap between germline ends came to 9 bases. The CDR3 consists of 15 residues. The DNA for the CDR3 is TGTGCCAGCAGTTTCCGGGGGAAGAACACCGGGGAGCTGTTTTTT. It encodes CASSFRGKNTGELFF.

The rearrangement uses TRBV2 and TRBJ2-5; D remains ambiguous. Germline V gives CDR1 SNHLY, CDR2 FYNNEI. The CDR3 has 14 amino acids. V was pared by 3 bases and J by 3 bases, with 11 bases between. The CDR3 DNA follows: TGTGCCAGCAGTGATTGGGTACGAAAAGAGACCCAGTACTTC. Its translation: CASSDWVRKETQYF.

This chain connects TRBV5-1 to TRBJ2-2; D possibly corresponds to TRBD1 (6 bases). Germline-derived CDR1 and CDR2 are SGHRS and YFSETQ. The CDR3 length is 14 residues. Between the trimmed V and J ends, which lost 4 bases and 8 bases, there was a span of 15 bases. Here the CDR3 reads CASSEDSLVGELFF. CDR3 bases: TGCGCCAGCAGCGAGGACAGCCTTGTAGGGGAGCTGTTTTTT.

This CDR3 reads CASSSSGGLSSTDTQYF. The CDR3 DNA reads as TGTGCCAGCAGCTCTAGCGGGGGGCTCTCTAGCACAGATACGCAGTATTTT. The chain recombines TRBV7-8 with TRBJ2-3; 11 nucleotides align to TRBD2. The length of the CDR3 is 17 residues. The V gene's germline CDR1 is SGHVS and CDR2 FQNEAQ. V lost 4 bases, J lost 0 bases, and 6 bases stayed unmatched. The full variable domain, in which reference TRBV7-8 and TRBJ2-3 provide the parts outside the CDR3, is GAGVSQSPRYKVAKRGQDVALRCDPISGHVSLFWYQQALGQGPEFLTYFQNEAQLDKSGLPSDRFFAERPEGSVSTLKIQRTQQEDSAVYLCASSSSGGLSSTDTQYFGPGTRLTVL.

This chain connects TRBV27 to TRBJ2-1; tentative D call: TRBD2 (6 bases). The V gene lost 6 bases and the J gene lost 9 bases, with 9 bases spanning the gap. This CDR3 has 11 amino acids. From germline, CDR1 is MNHEY and CDR2 SMNVEV (reference sequence). The CDR3 here is CASRWRGEQFF. CDR3 nucleotide sequence: TGTGCCAGCAGGTGGAGGGGTGAGCAGTTCTTC.

This clonotype was counted between two and nine times. This chain connects TRBV12-3 or TRBV12-4 to TRBJ2-4; 8 bases are a match to TRBD1. V lost 1 base, J lost 13 bases, and 6 bases stayed unmatched. This CDR3 comprises 13 residues. CDR3 nucleotide sequence: TGTGCCAGCAGTTTAGGAGGGACAGGTACACAGTACTTC. Encoded protein: CASSLGGTGTQYF.

This clonotype came up a few times. This rearrangement joins TRBV25-1 to TRBJ1-1; 10 nucleotides agree with TRBD1. The CDR3 runs 16 residues. J lost 4 bases, V lost 3 bases, and 8 bases had no gene match. Germline values: CDR1 MGHDK, CDR2 SYGVNS. The CDR3 bases are TGTGCCAGCAGTGATATCCGGGACAGGGGTCGCACTGAAGCTTTCTTT. Its translation is CASSDIRDRGRTEAFF.

In its sample, this clonotype was seen many times. V and J are TRBV24-1 and TRBJ2-2; D is perhaps TRBD2 (5 bases). V lost 5 bases and J 7 bases, leaving 7 bases between the germline ends. The CDR3 has 12 residues. Per the germline V gene, CDR1 is KGHDR and CDR2 is SFDVKD. The CDR3 region has the DNA TGTGCCACCAGTGTTGGAGGCGGGGAGCTGTTTTTT. It codes for CATSVGGGELFF.

This clonotype was seen many times. The CDR3 reads CASSTEPHEQYF. CDR3 DNA sequence: TGTGCCAGCAGCACGGAGCCGCACGAGCAGTACTTC. J is TRBJ2-7 and V is TRBV21-1. TRBV21-1 is assigned pseudogene status. The CDR3 covers 12 residues.

This clonotype has more than one count but fewer than ten. The V gene is TRBV11-2, the J gene TRBJ2-7; 9 bases fit TRBD1. After removal of 5 bases from V and 3 bases from J, the junction contained 8 bases not matched to a gene. Germline CDR1 and CDR2: SGHAT and FQNNGV. This CDR3 has 15 residues. The chain's CDR3 is CASSRGTGINYEQYF. As DNA, the CDR3 is TGTGCCAGCAGCCGTGGGACAGGGATAAACTACGAGCAGTACTTC.

This clonotype has only a few counts. One end of the junction varies from germline; a read error may be responsible. The CDR3 reads CASTLMGGKNTEAFF. The CDR3 DNA follows: TGCGCCAGCACCTTGATGGGCGGGAAGAACACTGAAGCTTTCTTT. The gene calls are TRBV5-1 and TRBJ1-1; D remains ambiguous. This CDR3 is 15 amino acids long. The germline gives CDR1 SGHRS, CDR2 YFSETQ.

This clonotype was counted at least ten times. This sequence joins TRBV5-1 and TRBJ2-2; TRBD2 is a possible D gene (6 bases). The CDR3 spans 15 residues. The germline V gene has CDR1 SGHRS and CDR2 YFSETQ. V lost 2 bases and J 3 bases, leaving 11 bases between the germline ends. CDR3 nucleotides: TGCGCCAGCAGCTTCGGAGGGGCCGACACCGGGGAGCTGTTTTTT. Protein sequence: CASSFGGADTGELFF.

This clonotype was seen at least ten times. The V call is TRBV18, the J call TRBJ1-1; 8 positions match TRBD1. CDR1 KGHSH and CDR2 LQKENI come from the germline V gene. V shed 0 bases and J 4 bases; nucleotides not matched to a gene: 7. The CDR3 totals 16 residues. The CDR3 nucleotides read TGTGCCAGCTCACCACCGAACAGACAGGGGCTCACTGAAGCTTTCTTT. Translating it yields CASSPPNRQGLTEAFF.

This clonotype was recorded many times. V usage is TRBV27 and J usage is TRBJ2-1, with 10 bases lining up with TRBD2. The CDR3 runs to 15 residues. CDR1 is MNHEY and CDR2 is SMNVEV in the germline V gene (reference sequence). J lost 3 bases, V lost 6 bases, and 5 bases had no gene match. The CDR3 reads CASSPTSGDYNEQFF. In DNA, the CDR3 is TGTGCCAGCAGCCCCACTAGCGGGGACTACAATGAGCAGTTCTTC.

The chain recombines TRBV3-1 with TRBJ1-2, with TRBD1 matching 7 bases. The CDR3 sequence is 14 residues long. CDR1 and CDR2 (germline): LGHDT, YNNKEL (reference sequence). Germline trimming cut 6 bases from V and 6 bases from J; bases unmatched to any gene: 10. CDR3 region: CASRLTGSTHGYTF. CDR3 nucleotide sequence: TGTGCCAGCAGACTGACAGGGTCAACCCATGGCTACACCTTC. Supplemented by reference TRBV3-1 and TRBJ1-2, the full variable domain reads DTAVSQTPKYLVTQMGNDKSIKCEQNLGHDTMYWYKQDSKKFLKIMFSYNNKELIINETVPNRFSPKSPDKAHLNLHINSLELGDSAVYFCASRLTGSTHGYTFGSGTRLTVV.

V is TRBV20-1 and J is TRBJ2-7; 12 bases are a match to TRBD2. This CDR3 has 17 residues. Germline assignment: CDR1 DFQATT and CDR2 SNEGSKA (reference sequence). V was clipped by 0 bases and J by 6 bases; unmatched bases: 12. The CDR3 DNA reads as TGCAGTGCTAGAGACTCCTTCGGACTAGCGGGGATGGGCGAGCAGTACTTC. It yields the protein CSARDSFGLAGMGEQYF.

This clonotype was counted a few times. The V and J genes are TRBV7-2 and TRBJ2-3; no definite D call. Trimming left V 4 bases short and J 0 bases short, with 20 bases between. The CDR3 contains 18 residues. CDR1 and CDR2 from the germline V gene are SGHTA and FQGNSA. CDR3 in amino acids: CASSSILSGRASTDTQYF. For the CDR3, the DNA is TGTGCCAGCAGCTCCATCCTCTCAGGACGCGCGAGCACAGATACGCAGTATTTT.

This clonotype was picked up a small number of times. The rearrangement links TRBV30 to TRBJ1-1; D is possibly TRBD1 (5 bases). CDR3 length: 11 amino acids. Germline CDR1 reads GTSNPN; CDR2 reads SVGIG (reference sequence). V was shortened by 5 bases and J by 1 base, with 5 bases between the two germline ends. CDR3 DNA: TGTGCCTGGGGACAGAACACTGAAGCTTTCTTT. Translation gives CAWGQNTEAFF.

This clonotype occurred a few times. The chain carries TRBV7-9 and TRBJ2-7; D remains unclear. CDR3 length: 14 amino acids. The germline V gene has CDR1 SEHNR and CDR2 FQNEAQ (reference sequence). Deletions cut 5 bases from V and 0 bases from J, with 11 bases between. The CDR3 protein is CASSTQRSSYEQYF. The CDR3 nucleotides read TGTGCCAGCAGCACTCAGAGAAGCTCCTACGAGCAGTACTTC.

The rearrangement uses TRBV30 and TRBJ1-1; D is possibly TRBD1 (5 bases). V lost 3 bases, J lost 3 bases, and 14 bases lay in between. Germline V gene sequence: CDR1 GTSNPN, CDR2 SVGIG (reference sequence). CDR3 size: 14 residues. This chain's CDR3 is CAWRYRPGDTEAFF. In nucleotides, the CDR3 is TGTGCCTGGAGATACAGGCCTGGGGACACTGAAGCTTTCTTT.